These 30 T cell receptor beta chains were all obtained from the same sample, sequenced in a study of blood T cell repertoires in COVID-19. Clones were sequenced by immunoSEQ multiplex PCR, and TCRdb holds only the in-frame ones, with some missing. Of approximately 220,000 clones in the sample, about 87% were seen once. Sequenced input: peripheral blood. The receptors were sampled from a man aged 55 to 70 who had recovered from COVID-19.

This chain links TRBV6-6 with TRBJ2-7, with 12 bases lining up with TRBD1. In germline, CDR1 is MNHNY, CDR2 SVGAGI (reference sequence). V shed 6 bases and J 6 bases; nucleotides not matched to a gene: 9. The CDR3 contains 15 residues. The CDR3 nucleotides are TGTGCCAGCAGATCCCCGGGACAGGGGGCTGGCGAGCAGTACTTC. It is translated as CASRSPGQGAGEQYF.

This clone has just one count. The rearrangement joins TRBV6-5 to TRBJ1-2, with D unclear. V gave up 2 bases and J gave up 11 bases, with 12 bases separating them. CDR1 and CDR2 from the germline V gene are MNHEY and SVGAGI. The CDR3 consists of 12 residues. This CDR3 is CASSYARVFYTF. As DNA, the CDR3 is TGTGCCAGCAGTTACGCCCGGGTTTTTTACACCTTC.

The chain uses TRBV6-5 and TRBJ1-2, with 9 positions matching TRBD1. J lost 11 bases, V lost 6 bases, and 7 bases had no gene match. The CDR3 is 12 amino acids. Germline V gene data show CDR1 as MNHEY and CDR2 as SVGAGI. For the CDR3, the DNA is TGTGCCAGCAGCCTCGGACAGGGGCGGTACACCTTC. Translating gives CASSLGQGRYTF.

This clone appeared once. The chain is built from TRBV28 and TRBJ1-2; perhaps TRBD1 as D (5 bases). The CDR3 loop spans 11 amino acids. Trimming pared 10 bases from V and 8 bases from J, leaving 14 bases between. The germline gives CDR1 MDHEN, CDR2 SYDVKM. The CDR3 is CAKGHPGGYTF. Written as DNA, the CDR3 is TGTGCCAAAGGACACCCCGGCGGCTACACCTTC.

The rearrangement links TRBV5-6 to TRBJ1-2; 10 nucleotides agree with TRBD1. V gave up 5 bases and J gave up 4 bases; unmatched junction bases: 11. The length of the CDR3 is 16 residues. Looked up from germline, CDR1 is SGHDT and CDR2 is YYEEEE. In nucleotides, the CDR3 is TGTGCCAGCAGACCTACCGGGACAGGGGCAGGCTATGGCTACACCTTC. It codes for CASRPTGTGAGYGYTF. Using reference TRBV5-6 and TRBJ1-2 for the parts outside the CDR3, the full variable domain is DAGVTQSPTHLIKTRGQQVTLRCSPKSGHDTVSWYQQALGQGPQFIFQYYEEEERQRGNFPDRFSGHQFPNYSSELNVNALLLGDSALYLCASRPTGTGAGYGYTFGSGTRLTVV.

The chain combines TRBV12-3 or TRBV12-4 with TRBJ2-7; D might be TRBD1 (5 bases). Deletions cut 3 bases from V and 3 bases from J, with 9 bases between. The CDR3 contains 13 residues. The CDR3 region is CASSFGQLYEQYF. CDR3 DNA sequence: TGTGCCAGCAGTTTCGGACAACTCTACGAGCAGTACTTC.

The chain has TRBV7-3 and TRBJ2-1; D gene uncertain. Deletions cut 1 base from V and 6 bases from J, with 10 bases between. CDR1 is SGHTA, CDR2 FQGTGA, per germline. The CDR3 covers 14 residues. The chain's CDR3 is CASSLNVGGNEQFF. The CDR3 region has the DNA TGTGCCAGCAGCTTAAACGTCGGCGGCAATGAGCAGTTCTTC. Full variable domain (missing parts from reference TRBV7-3 and TRBJ2-1): GAGVSQTPSNKVTEKGKYVELRCDPISGHTALYWYRQSLGQGPEFLIYFQGTGAADDSGLPNDRFFAVRPEGSVSTLKIQRTERGDSAVYLCASSLNVGGNEQFFGPGTRLTVL.

The J gene is TRBJ2-3, the V gene TRBV5-8; 9 bases map to TRBD1. Germline V lookup: CDR1 SGHTS, CDR2 YDEGEE. V dropped 3 bases and J dropped 5; count of bases not matched to a gene: 7. The CDR3 runs 15 residues. CDR3 in amino acids: CASSSGDRAGDTQYF. The DNA for the CDR3 is TGTGCCAGCAGCTCTGGGGACAGGGCTGGAGATACGCAGTATTTT.

The chain employs TRBV7-2 and TRBJ2-7, with 11 bases lining up with TRBD1. The junction had 5 bases not matched to a gene; V was cut back by 2 bases and J by 5 bases. Germline V CDR1 and CDR2: SGHTA, FQGNSA. The length of the CDR3 is 15 residues. The CDR3 sequence is CASSLPGQGENEQYF. The CDR3 nucleotides read TGTGCCAGCAGCTTACCGGGACAGGGGGAAAACGAGCAGTACTTC.

The chain links TRBV28 to TRBJ1-4; perhaps TRBD1 as D (6 bases). Germline assignment: CDR1 MDHEN and CDR2 SYDVKM. The CDR3 consists of 14 residues. V was clipped by 6 bases and J by 5 bases, with 13 bases between them. As DNA, the CDR3 is TGTGCCAGCAGGTACAGGGTATCCAATGAAAAACTGTTTTTT. Its translation: CASRYRVSNEKLFF.

The chain recombines TRBV19 with TRBJ1-5; no definite D call. Deletions cut 9 bases from V and 3 bases from J, with 9 bases between. The CDR3 is 12 residues long. Germline values: CDR1 LNHDA, CDR2 SQIVND (reference sequence). CDR3 sequence: CASSVVNQPQHF. DNA for the CDR3: TGTGCCAGCTCAGTGGTCAATCAGCCCCAGCATTTT.

The V and J genes are TRBV12-5 and TRBJ1-1, with a possible D match to TRBD1 (5 bases). Trimming pared 4 bases from V and 1 base from J, leaving 16 bases between. Germline assignment: CDR1 LGHNT and CDR2 FRNRAP. The CDR3 covers 16 residues. The CDR3 DNA sequence: TGTGCTAGTGGTTCCCCCCGTGAGCAGGGGAACACTGAAGCTTTCTTT. Translation: CASGSPREQGNTEAFF.

This chain joins TRBV7-9 and TRBJ1-2; D not resolved. The germline CDR1 and CDR2 sequences are SEHNR and FQNEAQ (reference sequence). V lost 5 bases, J lost 7 bases, and 20 bases lay in between. The CDR3 length is 15 residues. The CDR3 DNA is TGTGCCAGCAGCCCCCCCCAGACACATCTATTTGGCTACACCTTC. Encoded protein: CASSPPQTHLFGYTF.

The chain couples TRBV5-1 to TRBJ2-1, with TRBD2 matching 9 bases. Germline values: CDR1 SGHRS, CDR2 YFSETQ. This CDR3 is 15 amino acids long. V was clipped by 0 bases and J by 7 bases; unmatched bases: 5. Here the CDR3 reads CASSLEAGGNNEQFF. For the CDR3, the DNA is TGCGCCAGCAGCTTGGAAGCGGGAGGTAATAATGAGCAGTTCTTC.

J is TRBJ2-1 and V is TRBV27; the D gene is possibly TRBD2 (6 bases). CDR3 length: 13 residues. Germline V gene data show CDR1 as MNHEY and CDR2 as SMNVEV (reference sequence). Trimming cost V 2 bases and J 8 bases, with 10 bases left between them. The CDR3: CASSLGGNYEQFF. CDR3 DNA: TGTGCCAGCAGTTTAGGAGGGAATTATGAGCAGTTCTTC.

This chain uses TRBV11-1 with TRBJ1-2, with 8 bases aligning to TRBD1. Germline assignment: CDR1 SGHAT and CDR2 FQDESV (reference sequence). The CDR3 is 13 residues long. Trimming at V came to 4 bases and at J to 6 bases, leaving 4 bases not matched to a gene. The CDR3 DNA follows: TGTGCCAGCAGCTCAGACAGGGGAAATGGCTACACCTTC. Protein: CASSSDRGNGYTF.

The genes are TRBV7-9 and TRBJ1-2; 8 positions agree with TRBD1. V lost 0 bases and J lost 0; bases outside the gene matches: 12. Per germline, CDR1 SEHNR and CDR2 FQNEAQ (reference sequence). CDR3 size: 19 residues. The CDR3 protein is CASSLALGQGSRTNYGYTF. The CDR3 DNA follows: TGTGCCAGCAGCTTAGCGCTTGGACAGGGATCTAGGACTAACTATGGCTACACCTTC. The variable domain in full, with the rest retrieved from reference TRBV7-9 and TRBJ1-2, is DTGVSQNPRHKITKRGQNVTFRCDPISEHNRLYWYRQTLGQGPEFLTYFQNEAQLEKSRLLSDRFSAERPKGSFSTLEIQRTEQGDSAMYLCASSLALGQGSRTNYGYTFGSGTRLTVV.

The V and J genes are TRBV18 and TRBJ1-4; 11 bases align to TRBD1. V lost 3 bases, J lost 7 bases, and 4 bases stayed unmatched. The CDR3 consists of 15 residues. Germline values: CDR1 KGHSH, CDR2 LQKENI. CDR3 residues: CASSPPGQGGEKLFF. The CDR3 DNA is TGTGCCAGCTCACCCCCGGGACAGGGGGGTGAAAAACTGTTTTTT.

The rearrangement joins TRBV11-3 to TRBJ2-1, with a weak D call TRBD2 (7 bases). Germline V gene data show CDR1 as SGHNT and CDR2 as YENEEA. This CDR3 is built from 14 residues. The V end was cut by 5 bases, the J end by 8 bases, with 16 bases between. The CDR3 DNA reads as TGTGCCAGCAGCCAAAGGGGCGGGGGCGATGAGCAGTTCTTC. Its translation: CASSQRGGGDEQFF.

The genes are TRBV10-3 and TRBJ1-6, with D uncertain. The V and J ends lost 11 bases and 0 bases respectively, with 8 bases between them. Germline V gene data show CDR1 as ENHRY and CDR2 as SYGVKD. This CDR3 is 13 amino acids long. The CDR3 nucleotides are TGTGCCCTAAGGAGCTCCTATAATTCACCCCTCCACTTT. Its protein product is CALRSSYNSPLHF.

The V and J genes are TRBV5-6 and TRBJ2-3; weak D call: TRBD1 (6 bases). The CDR3 has 17 amino acids. The germline gives CDR1 SGHDT, CDR2 YYEEEE. The V end lost 1 base, the J end lost 4 bases, and 19 bases lay between the germline ends. CDR3 nucleotide sequence: TGTGCCAGCAGCTTGTACTCGAGTGGACAGAGGGCAGATACGCAGTATTTT. This codes for CASSLYSSGQRADTQYF.

This sequence joins TRBV11-2 and TRBJ2-7; 7 bases line up with TRBD2. Germline loops: CDR1 SGHAT, CDR2 FQNNGV. This CDR3 is built from 17 residues. J was trimmed by 4 bases and V by 1 base; bases with no gene match: 13. The CDR3, as DNA: TGTGCCAGCAGCTTAGGGGGTGGGGCAGCGGGGCGGTACGAGCAGTACTTC. Translated, it gives CASSLGGGAAGRYEQYF. Full variable domain (rest looked up from reference TRBV11-2 and TRBJ2-7): EAGVAQSPRYKIIEKRQSVAFWCNPISGHATLYWYQQILGQGPKLLIQFQNNGVVDDSQLPKDRFSAERLKGVDSTLKIQPAKLEDSAVYLCASSLGGGAAGRYEQYFGPGTRLTVT.

The chain is built from TRBV20-1 and TRBJ2-7; D perhaps matches TRBD2 (6 bases). V was pared by 3 bases and J by 3 bases, with 21 bases between. The germline CDR1 and CDR2 sequences are DFQATT and SNEGSKA (reference sequence). The CDR3 contains 16 residues. The CDR3 is CSASPSRRVGGYEQYF. The CDR3 DNA follows: TGCAGTGCTAGTCCATCCCGAAGGGTGGGGGGCTACGAGCAGTACTTC.

J is TRBJ1-3 and V is TRBV18; 8 bases are shared with TRBD1. The ends lost 6 bases at V and 2 bases at J; junction bases unmatched: 12. In germline, CDR1 is KGHSH, CDR2 LQKENI. The CDR3 loop spans 17 amino acids. The CDR3 region is CASSLLAGGAPGNTIYF. In DNA, the CDR3 is TGTGCCAGCTCCCTTTTGGCAGGGGGCGCTCCTGGAAACACCATATATTTT.

This clone was counted a few times. The V call is TRBV19, the J call TRBJ2-1; 10 bases are a match to TRBD2. The CDR3 is 15 amino acids. Germline CDR1 is LNHDA and CDR2 is SQIVND (reference sequence). V lost 5 bases and J lost 5; bases outside the gene matches: 6. The DNA of the CDR3 is TGTGCCAGTAGTCCCCGACTAGCGGGCCACAATGAGCAGTTCTTC. Its protein is CASSPRLAGHNEQFF.

CDR3: CASSTGPTDTQYF. In DNA, the CDR3 is TGTGCCAGCTCCACAGGGCCCACAGATACGCAGTATTTT. V gene TRBV12-3 or TRBV12-4 combines with J gene TRBJ2-3; D might be TRBD1 (6 bases). The germline V and J ends were trimmed by 8 bases and 2 bases, with 11 bases remaining between them. The CDR3 has 13 amino acids.

The chain joins TRBV7-2 to TRBJ2-1; 10 nucleotides match TRBD2. CDR3 length: 14 amino acids. Looked up from germline, CDR1 is SGHTA and CDR2 is FQGNSA. Losses at the gene ends were 7 bases for V and 3 bases for J; bases not matched to a gene: 3. The CDR3 region is CASKSGGDYNEQFF. The CDR3 bases are TGTGCCAGCAAGAGCGGGGGGGACTACAATGAGCAGTTCTTC.

V and J are TRBV24-1 and TRBJ2-2; 10 nucleotides line up with TRBD1. Germline loops: CDR1 KGHDR, CDR2 SFDVKD. The CDR3 has 17 amino acids. Losses at the gene ends were 3 bases for V and 4 bases for J; bases not matched to a gene: 7. This CDR3 is CATSDPRQGAGTGELFF. DNA of the CDR3: TGTGCCACCAGTGATCCCCGACAGGGGGCGGGCACCGGGGAGCTGTTTTTT.

The chain uses TRBV30 and TRBJ1-1; TRBD1 is a possible D gene (5 bases). This CDR3 region has 16 residues. Trimming removed 3 bases from V and 1 base from J, with 18 bases in between. Germline CDR1 GTSNPN, CDR2 SVGIG (reference sequence). The CDR3 DNA reads TGTGCCTGGAGCTACCCAGGGTCGGCGTGGAACACTGAAGCTTTCTTT. The encoded protein is CAWSYPGSAWNTEAFF.

This clone was picked up one time. The rearrangement uses TRBV24-1 and TRBJ1-6; D is ambiguous. CDR3 length equals 13 residues. The germline V and J ends were trimmed by 9 bases and 3 bases, with 8 bases remaining between them. Germline V CDR1 and CDR2: KGHDR, SFDVKD. CDR3 nucleotide sequence: TGTGCCACCTCCGAGGGCTATAATTCACCCCTCCACTTT. Translated: CATSEGYNSPLHF.